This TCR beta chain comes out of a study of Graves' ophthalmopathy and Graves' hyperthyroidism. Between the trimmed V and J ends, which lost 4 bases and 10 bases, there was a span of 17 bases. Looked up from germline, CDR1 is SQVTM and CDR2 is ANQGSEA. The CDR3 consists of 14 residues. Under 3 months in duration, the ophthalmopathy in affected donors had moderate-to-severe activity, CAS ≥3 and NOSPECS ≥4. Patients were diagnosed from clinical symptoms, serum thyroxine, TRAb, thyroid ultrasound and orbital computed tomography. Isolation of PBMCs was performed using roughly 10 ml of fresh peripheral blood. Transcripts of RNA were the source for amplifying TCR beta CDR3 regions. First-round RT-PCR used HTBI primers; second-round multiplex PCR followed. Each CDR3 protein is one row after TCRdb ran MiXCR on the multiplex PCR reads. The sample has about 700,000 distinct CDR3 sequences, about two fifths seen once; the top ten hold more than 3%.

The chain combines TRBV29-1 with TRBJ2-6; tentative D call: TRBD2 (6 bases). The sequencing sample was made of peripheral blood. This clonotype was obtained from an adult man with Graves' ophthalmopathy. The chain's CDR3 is CSVVGISGGNVLTF. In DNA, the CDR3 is TGCAGCGTTGTTGGTATTTCTGGGGGGAACGTCCTGACTTTC. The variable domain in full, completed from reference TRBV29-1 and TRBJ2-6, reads SAVISQKPSRDICQRGTSLTIQCQVDSQVTMMFWYRQQPGQSLTLIATANQGSEATYESGFVIDKFPISRPNLTFSTLTVSNMSPEDSSIYLCSVVGISGGNVLTFGAGSRLTVL.